These 5 T cell receptor beta chains originate from one sample sequenced in a study of graft-versus-host responses after intestinal transplantation. Their target antigens are unknown. Measured with immunoSEQ multiplex PCR; TCRdb has only the in-frame clones, and not every one. The data contain some 130,000 clones, about 95% of them singletons. Sequences were derived from unstimulated CD8+ T cells sorted from spleen or lymph node cells, sampled before intestinal transplant. The source of these receptors is a human donor who received an intestinal transplant.

J is TRBJ2-7 and V is TRBV5-4, with 13 bases aligning to TRBD2. Trimming at V came to 3 bases and at J to 5 bases, leaving 5 bases not matched to a gene. The germline CDR1 and CDR2 sequences are SGHNT and YYREEE (reference sequence). The CDR3 runs 15 residues. In nucleotides, the CDR3 is TGTGCCAGCAGCTCCAGCACTAGCGGGAGGGACGAGCAGTACTTC. Translating it yields CASSSSTSGRDEQYF. Variable domain in full (rest from reference TRBV5-4 and TRBJ2-7): ETGVTQSPTHLIKTRGQQVTLRCSSQSGHNTVSWYQQALGQGPQFIFQYYREEENGRGNFPPRFSGLQFPNYSSELNVNALELDDSALYLCASSSSTSGRDEQYFGPGTRLTVT.

V gene TRBV14 combines with J gene TRBJ1-2, with D uncertain. V was clipped by 0 bases and J by 5 bases, with 13 bases between them. Germline values: CDR1 SGHDN, CDR2 FVKESK. The CDR3 consists of 15 residues. The CDR3 bases are TGTGCCAGCAGCCAAGATTTTGTATCCTCGTATGGCTACACCTTC. Its translation: CASSQDFVSSYGYTF.

The chain links TRBV27 to TRBJ2-4, with TRBD1 as a possible D gene (6 bases). This CDR3 is built from 16 residues. Germline V gene data show CDR1 as MNHEY and CDR2 as SMNVEV (reference sequence). V shed 5 bases and J shed 1 base, with 15 bases lying between them. CDR3 residues: CASSPLTGSAKNIQYF. The CDR3 coding sequence is TGTGCCAGCAGTCCCCTCACAGGGTCGGCCAAAAACATTCAGTACTTC.

V usage is TRBV30 and J usage is TRBJ1-2; D may be TRBD1 (5 bases). CDR1 and CDR2 (germline): GTSNPN, SVGIG (reference sequence). V shed 0 bases and J shed 3 bases, with 11 bases lying between them. This CDR3 region has 14 residues. The CDR3 DNA follows: TGTGCCTGGAGTGTGGGGGGTGGGGACTATGGCTACACCTTC. Translating gives CAWSVGGGDYGYTF.

The genes are TRBV16 and TRBJ2-3, with TRBD2 identical over 8 bases. CDR1 is KGHSY and CDR2 is FQNENV in the germline V gene. The CDR3 sequence is 17 residues long. The ends lost 4 bases at V and 0 bases at J; junction bases unmatched: 9. CDR3: CASSPTPGGGSTDTQYF. The CDR3 DNA follows: TGTGCCAGCAGCCCCACTCCCGGGGGGGGAAGCACAGATACGCAGTATTTT.